These T cell receptor beta chains were read from a single sample in a study of cytomegalovirus exposure and HLA in healthy donors. The protocol was immunoSEQ multiplex PCR, while the TCRdb copy is restricted to in-frame clones and leaves out a portion. Of more than 55,000 clones listed, about 88% are singletons. The sample was PBMCs. The receptors here all came from a woman between 18 and 30 years old in good health and CMV-seronegative. Each CDR3 is given with its conserved first and last residue. Fields, in order: J gene, D gene, clone size, V gene, CDR3 protein, CDR3 DNA. D genes are given only for firm matches. The size field is filled for only some rows; it gives once, few, many or a size class.

J gene: TRBJ1-5; D gene: NA; clone size: NA; V gene: TRBV28; CDR3 protein: CASMDSPLQPQHF; CDR3 DNA: TGTGCCAGCATGGACAGCCCTTTACAGCCCCAGCATTTT
J gene: TRBJ1-2; D gene: TRBD1; clone size: NA; V gene: TRBV5-6; CDR3 protein: CASSLGQGAWDTF; CDR3 DNA: TGTGCCAGCAGCTTGGGACAGGGGGCCTGGGACACCTTC
J gene: TRBJ2-5; D gene: NA; clone size: NA; V gene: TRBV18; CDR3 protein: CASSPYEGGVEETQYF; CDR3 DNA: TGTGCCAGCTCACCATACGAAGGGGGTGTTGAGGAGACCCAGTACTTC
J gene: TRBJ1-1; D gene: TRBD1; clone size: NA; V gene: TRBV6-5; CDR3 protein: CASSDPGQGNTEAFF; CDR3 DNA: TGTGCCAGCAGCGACCCGGGACAGGGGAACACTGAAGCTTTCTTT
J gene: TRBJ2-1; D gene: NA; clone size: NA; V gene: TRBV30; CDR3 protein: CAWSVLVSSSEQFF; CDR3 DNA: TGTGCCTGGAGTGTACTGGTATCATCGAGTGAGCAGTTCTTC
J gene: TRBJ2-5; D gene: NA; clone size: NA; V gene: TRBV5-1; CDR3 protein: CASSPYPRGQETQYF; CDR3 DNA: TGCGCCAGCAGCCCGTACCCTAGGGGGCAAGAGACCCAGTACTTC
J gene: TRBJ2-1; D gene: NA; clone size: NA; V gene: TRBV7-9; CDR3 protein: CASSSTGRSDNEQFF; CDR3 DNA: TGTGCCAGCAGCTCTACAGGGCGGTCCGACAATGAGCAGTTCTTC
J gene: TRBJ1-5; D gene: NA; clone size: NA; V gene: TRBV6-1; CDR3 protein: CASVRDNNQPQHF; CDR3 DNA: TGTGCCAGCGTCAGGGATAACAATCAGCCCCAGCATTTT
J gene: TRBJ2-2; D gene: NA; clone size: NA; V gene: TRBV7-9; CDR3 protein: CASSLATATGELFF; CDR3 DNA: TGTGCCAGCAGCTTAGCGACAGCCACCGGGGAGCTGTTTTTT
J gene: TRBJ2-5; D gene: TRBD2; clone size: NA; V gene: TRBV7-2; CDR3 protein: CASSQGTRETQYF; CDR3 DNA: TGTGCCAGCAGCCAAGGGACTAGAGAGACCCAGTACTTC
J gene: TRBJ2-7; D gene: TRBD1; clone size: NA; V gene: TRBV6-1; CDR3 protein: CASSEVQGALYEQYF; CDR3 DNA: TGTGCCAGCAGTGAAGTACAGGGGGCCCTCTACGAGCAGTACTTC
J gene: TRBJ2-1; D gene: NA; clone size: NA; V gene: TRBV21-1; CDR3 protein: CASTLTGPSSYNEQFF; CDR3 DNA: TGTGCCAGCACCCTGACAGGGCCTAGCTCCTACAATGAGCAGTTCTTC
J gene: TRBJ2-5; D gene: TRBD2; clone size: NA; V gene: TRBV30; CDR3 protein: CAWGSSGGFGETQYF; CDR3 DNA: TGTGCCTGGGGTTCTAGCGGGGGGTTTGGGGAGACCCAGTACTTC
J gene: TRBJ2-3; D gene: NA; clone size: NA; V gene: TRBV15; CDR3 protein: CATSFLLTTDTQYF; CDR3 DNA: TGTGCCACCAGCTTCCTCTTAACTACAGATACGCAGTATTTT
J gene: TRBJ2-7; D gene: NA; clone size: once; V gene: TRBV9; CDR3 protein: CASSVAGEAYEQYF; CDR3 DNA: TGTGCCAGCAGCGTAGCTGGGGAGGCCTACGAGCAGTACTTC
J gene: TRBJ2-5; D gene: TRBD2; clone size: NA; V gene: TRBV4-1; CDR3 protein: CASSQVMSGGPRETQYF; CDR3 DNA: TGCGCCAGCAGCCAAGTCATGTCGGGGGGGCCTCGAGAGACCCAGTACTTC
J gene: TRBJ2-1; D gene: TRBD2; clone size: few; V gene: TRBV7-7; CDR3 protein: CASSLDPGGYDEQFF; CDR3 DNA: TGTGCTAGCAGCTTAGATCCGGGAGGTTACGATGAGCAGTTCTTC
J gene: TRBJ2-1; D gene: NA; clone size: NA; V gene: TRBV14; CDR3 protein: CASSQDPGARVEQFF; CDR3 DNA: TGTGCCAGCAGCCAAGATCCAGGGGCGAGGGTTGAGCAGTTCTTC
J gene: TRBJ1-6; D gene: NA; clone size: once; V gene: TRBV6-5; CDR3 protein: CASSREGAYNSPLHF; CDR3 DNA: TGTGCCAGCAGCCGGGAGGGGGCCTATAATTCACCCCTCCACTTT
J gene: TRBJ1-1; D gene: NA; clone size: NA; V gene: TRBV2; CDR3 protein: CASSVRQAMNTEAFF; CDR3 DNA: TGTGCCAGCAGCGTCCGACAGGCGATGAACACTGAAGCTTTCTTT
J gene: TRBJ1-5; D gene: NA; clone size: NA; V gene: TRBV7-3; CDR3 protein: CASSLTGDRNQPQHF; CDR3 DNA: TGTGCCAGCAGCTTAACGGGAGATAGGAATCAGCCCCAGCATTTT
J gene: TRBJ2-5; D gene: NA; clone size: NA; V gene: TRBV27; CDR3 protein: CASTYRRGETQYF; CDR3 DNA: TGTGCCAGCACCTATCGGAGGGGCGAGACCCAGTACTTC
J gene: TRBJ2-7; D gene: NA; clone size: NA; V gene: TRBV28; CDR3 protein: CASKTDTSYEQYF; CDR3 DNA: TGTGCCAGCAAGACAGATACCTCCTACGAGCAGTACTTC
J gene: TRBJ2-1; D gene: NA; clone size: once; V gene: TRBV2; CDR3 protein: CASSESVGGYNEQFF; CDR3 DNA: TGTGCCAGCAGTGAATCTGTCGGGGGCTACAATGAGCAGTTCTTC
J gene: TRBJ2-2; D gene: TRBD1; clone size: NA; V gene: TRBV5-1; CDR3 protein: CASSPGQANGELFF; CDR3 DNA: TGCGCCAGCAGCCCGGGACAGGCCAACGGGGAGCTGTTTTTT
J gene: TRBJ2-4; D gene: TRBD2; clone size: NA; V gene: TRBV4-2; CDR3 protein: CASSQDLASGVPAKNIQYF; CDR3 DNA: TGTGCCAGCAGCCAAGATCTGGCTAGCGGGGTCCCAGCCAAAAACATTCAGTACTTC
J gene: TRBJ1-5; D gene: NA; clone size: NA; V gene: TRBV29-1; CDR3 protein: CSVGGNSNQPQHF; CDR3 DNA: TGCAGCGTTGGAGGGAACAGCAATCAGCCCCAGCATTTT
J gene: TRBJ2-3; D gene: NA; clone size: NA; V gene: TRBV27; CDR3 protein: CASSRQIQDTQYF; CDR3 DNA: TGTGCCAGCAGCAGACAGATTCAAGATACGCAGTATTTT
J gene: TRBJ2-7; D gene: TRBD1; clone size: NA; V gene: TRBV19; CDR3 protein: CASNDRGLSYEQYF; CDR3 DNA: TGTGCCAGTAACGACAGGGGGCTTTCCTACGAGCAGTACTTC
J gene: TRBJ1-2; D gene: TRBD1; clone size: NA; V gene: TRBV28; CDR3 protein: CASGRDSFYGYTF; CDR3 DNA: TGTGCCAGCGGAAGGGACAGTTTCTATGGCTACACCTTC
J gene: TRBJ2-1; D gene: NA; clone size: NA; V gene: TRBV4-3; CDR3 protein: CASSQDRGPYNEQFF; CDR3 DNA: TGCGCCAGCAGCCAAGATAGAGGGCCATACAATGAGCAGTTCTTC
J gene: TRBJ1-1; D gene: TRBD1; clone size: NA; V gene: TRBV29-1; CDR3 protein: CSGWTGNTEAFF; CDR3 DNA: TGCAGCGGGTGGACAGGGAACACTGAAGCTTTCTTT
J gene: TRBJ2-2; D gene: NA; clone size: NA; V gene: TRBV2; CDR3 protein: CASTTGTGSDTGELFF; CDR3 DNA: TGTGCCAGCACTACAGGAACAGGGAGTGACACCGGGGAGCTGTTTTTT
J gene: TRBJ1-1; D gene: TRBD1; clone size: NA; V gene: TRBV6-4; CDR3 protein: CASSDAIGTVAFF; CDR3 DNA: TGTGCCAGCAGTGACGCTATTGGGACAGTTGCTTTCTTT
J gene: TRBJ2-1; D gene: NA; clone size: NA; V gene: TRBV6-6; CDR3 protein: CASSYSPTVFF; CDR3 DNA: TGTGCCAGCAGTTACTCGCCGACAGTGTTCTTC
J gene: TRBJ2-3; D gene: NA; clone size: NA; V gene: TRBV5-4; CDR3 protein: CASSPSRSTPTDTQYF; CDR3 DNA: TGTGCCAGCAGCCCATCCCGGTCCACGCCCACAGATACGCAGTATTTT
J gene: TRBJ1-4; D gene: TRBD1; clone size: NA; V gene: TRBV7-2; CDR3 protein: CASSFGQGSEKLFF; CDR3 DNA: TGTGCCAGCAGCTTTGGACAGGGTAGCGAAAAACTGTTTTTT
J gene: TRBJ2-3; D gene: TRBD2; clone size: NA; V gene: TRBV6-1; CDR3 protein: CASSEVAGGPDTQYF; CDR3 DNA: TGTGCCAGCAGTGAAGTAGCGGGGGGGCCAGATACGCAGTATTTT
J gene: TRBJ2-5; D gene: NA; clone size: NA; V gene: TRBV10-3; CDR3 protein: CAIRAAVEETQYF; CDR3 DNA: TGTGCCATCAGGGCGGCAGTGGAAGAGACCCAGTACTTC
J gene: TRBJ2-1; D gene: TRBD2; clone size: NA; V gene: TRBV9; CDR3 protein: CASSRGSSGLYNEQFF; CDR3 DNA: TGTGCCAGCAGCAGAGGCTCTAGCGGACTCTACAATGAGCAGTTCTTC
J gene: TRBJ1-1; D gene: NA; clone size: NA; V gene: TRBV2; CDR3 protein: CASMAQGLEAFF; CDR3 DNA: TGTGCCAGCATGGCCCAGGGTCTTGAAGCTTTCTTT
J gene: TRBJ1-4; D gene: TRBD1; clone size: NA; V gene: TRBV4-1; CDR3 protein: CASSYTGGEKLFF; CDR3 DNA: TGCGCCAGCAGTTACACAGGGGGTGAAAAACTGTTTTTT
J gene: TRBJ1-2; D gene: NA; clone size: NA; V gene: TRBV9; CDR3 protein: CASSVGTANYGYTF; CDR3 DNA: TGTGCCAGCAGCGTAGGGACAGCGAACTATGGCTACACCTTC
J gene: TRBJ2-7; D gene: NA; clone size: few; V gene: TRBV30; CDR3 protein: CAWSHPPRAFGTYEQYF; CDR3 DNA: TGTGCCTGGAGCCACCCCCCCCGGGCCTTCGGGACCTACGAGCAGTACTTC
J gene: TRBJ1-1; D gene: TRBD1; clone size: NA; V gene: TRBV18; CDR3 protein: CASSQDRGMTEAFF; CDR3 DNA: TGTGCCAGCTCACAGGACAGGGGGATGACTGAAGCTTTCTTT
J gene: TRBJ1-1; D gene: NA; clone size: once; V gene: TRBV21-1; CDR3 protein: CASSNRVERQAFF; CDR3 DNA: TGTGCCAGCAGCAACAGGGTGGAGAGACAAGCTTTCTTT
J gene: TRBJ2-3; D gene: NA; clone size: NA; V gene: TRBV5-4; CDR3 protein: CASSSVSTDTQYF; CDR3 DNA: TGTGCCAGCAGCTCCGTGAGCACAGATACGCAGTATTTT
J gene: TRBJ2-4; D gene: TRBD1; clone size: few; V gene: TRBV5-8; CDR3 protein: CASSTTGVRTIQYF; CDR3 DNA: TGTGCCAGCAGCACGACAGGGGTCAGGACCATTCAGTACTTC
J gene: TRBJ1-4; D gene: NA; clone size: NA; V gene: TRBV10-1; CDR3 protein: CASRETEPLTDGMSF; CDR3 DNA: TGCGCCAGCAGGGAGACAGAGCCCTTAACAGACGGGATGTCATTT
J gene: TRBJ1-4; D gene: NA; clone size: once; V gene: TRBV29-1; CDR3 protein: CSVHGTSGGELFF; CDR3 DNA: TGCAGCGTTCATGGGACATCCGGGGGGGAACTGTTTTTT
J gene: TRBJ2-1; D gene: TRBD2; clone size: NA; V gene: TRBV4-3; CDR3 protein: CASSQAPSGSSYNEQFF; CDR3 DNA: TGCGCCAGCAGCCAAGCGCCTAGCGGGAGCTCCTACAATGAGCAGTTCTTC
J gene: TRBJ2-7; D gene: TRBD1; clone size: NA; V gene: TRBV27; CDR3 protein: CASSLRDRGLGEQYF; CDR3 DNA: TGTGCCAGCAGTTTAAGGGACAGGGGGCTGGGCGAGCAGTACTTC
J gene: TRBJ1-1; D gene: NA; clone size: NA; V gene: TRBV18; CDR3 protein: CASSPQTGGLNTEAFF; CDR3 DNA: TGTGCCAGCTCACCTCAGACAGGCGGGCTAAACACTGAAGCTTTCTTT
J gene: TRBJ2-7; D gene: NA; clone size: NA; V gene: TRBV5-8; CDR3 protein: CASRGRSYEQYF; CDR3 DNA: TGTGCCAGCAGAGGCAGGTCCTACGAGCAGTACTTC
J gene: TRBJ1-5; D gene: TRBD1; clone size: NA; V gene: TRBV30; CDR3 protein: CAWSVQGPARYQPQHF; CDR3 DNA: TGTGCCTGGAGTGTACAGGGGCCAGCGAGGTATCAGCCCCAGCATTTT
J gene: TRBJ1-1; D gene: NA; clone size: NA; V gene: TRBV11-1; CDR3 protein: CASSWTANTEAFF; CDR3 DNA: TGTGCCAGCAGCTGGACAGCGAACACTGAAGCTTTCTTT
J gene: TRBJ2-5; D gene: NA; clone size: once; V gene: TRBV4-1; CDR3 protein: CASSQVGGQETQYF; CDR3 DNA: TGCGCCAGCAGCCAAGTCGGGGGCCAAGAGACCCAGTACTTC
J gene: TRBJ1-6; D gene: NA; clone size: once; V gene: TRBV30; CDR3 protein: CAWSGSGFSSPLHF; CDR3 DNA: TGTGCCTGGAGTGGGTCGGGGTTTAGTTCACCCCTCCACTTT
J gene: TRBJ2-1; D gene: NA; clone size: NA; V gene: TRBV6-6; CDR3 protein: CASSAQESLLPNEQFF; CDR3 DNA: TGTGCCAGCAGTGCCCAAGAGTCATTATTACCCAATGAGCAGTTCTTC